Listed here are 16 T cell receptor beta chains from one sample, sequenced in a study of T cell clonality in common variable immunodeficiency. Broader study findings: Fewer deletions and N-nucleotide insertions were reportedly seen in common variable immunodeficiency TCR beta sequences.

These receptors' antigens are unknown. Libraries were prepared by immunoSEQ multiplex PCR; TCRdb keeps only in-frame clonotypes and omits some of them. The sample contains about 23,000 clones, none of them singletons. Sequenced: peripheral blood mononuclear cells. These receptors were collected from a human donor with common variable immunodeficiency.

This clone was seen only a few times. This CDR3 reads CASTTLGVGNEQFF. The part of the CDR3 DNA that was read is TGTGCCAGCACCACCCTAGGGGTTGGTAATGAG. The chain uses TRBV7-9 and TRBJ2-1; perhaps TRBD1 as D (5 bases). With the read ending 3 residues before the CDR3 end, the germline J gene is used to fill in that end. CDR3 length equals 14 residues. V was pared by 7 bases and J by 7 bases, with 17 bases between. Germline V lookup: CDR1 SEHNR, CDR2 FQNEAQ (reference sequence).

This clone was detected a few times. The missing CDR3 end, 3 residues past where the read stops, is filled in from the germline J gene. The V and J genes are TRBV19 and TRBJ2-7; D gene unclear. The CDR3 length is 13 residues. V dropped 1 base and J dropped 6 bases, with 10 bases sitting between them. CDR1 LNHDA and CDR2 SQIVND come from the germline V gene (reference sequence). CDR3 bases read: TGTGCCAGTAGTATAGTGCACAGTAGCGAG. Its translation is CASSIVHSSE. The CDR3, in full, reads CASSIVHSSEQYF.

Notes on this clone: Read coverage stops 3 residues before the CDR3 terminus; the germline J gene supplies the remainder. The genes are TRBV6-1 and TRBJ2-4; D unresolved. The CDR3 totals 14 residues. Trimming shortened V by 1 base and J by 1 base, and 5 bases separated the two germline ends. CDR1 and CDR2 from the germline V gene are MNHNS and SASEGT. The CDR3 loop is CASSEDWAKNIQYF. The DNA read from the CDR3 is TGTGCCAGCAGTGAAGACTGGGCCAAAAACATT.

This clone has only a few counts. The read finishes 3 residues shy of the CDR3 end, and the germline J gene is used to complete it. V gene TRBV7-9 combines with J gene TRBJ1-3; tentatively, D is TRBD1 (5 bases). V was clipped by 3 bases and J by 2 bases, with 8 bases between them. Germline lookup yields CDR1 SEHNR and CDR2 FQNEAQ (reference sequence). The CDR3 loop spans 14 amino acids. The CDR3 sequence is CASSLGGTGNTIYF. CDR3 bases read: TGTGCCAGCAGCTTGGGGGGAACTGGAAACACC.

This clone is categorized as medium-sized. The read halts 3 residues ahead of the CDR3 end, with the missing end drawn from the germline J gene. The chain joins TRBV19 to TRBJ1-6; the match to TRBD1 covers 8 bases. J was trimmed by 5 bases and V by 8 bases; bases with no gene match: 5. Germline assignment: CDR1 LNHDA and CDR2 SQIVND (reference sequence). This CDR3 has 14 residues. The CDR3 spells CASGAGQDNSPLHF. Partial CDR3 DNA: TGTGCCAGTGGAGCGGGACAGGATAATTCACCC. The whole variable domain, remainder taken from reference TRBV19 and TRBJ1-6, is DGGITQSPKYLFRKEGQNVTLSCEQNLNHDAMYWYRQDPGQGLRLIYYSQIVNDFQKGDIAEGYSVSREKKESFPLTVTSAQKNPTAFYLCASGAGQDNSPLHFGNGTRLTVT.

Many counts were recorded for this clone. The CDR3 extends 3 residues past the end of the read, so its final part is completed from the germline J gene. This chain uses TRBV14 with TRBJ2-2; D gene unclear. V was trimmed by 1 base and J by 7 bases, leaving 10 bases between them. Germline V gene lookup returns CDR1 SGHDN and CDR2 FVKESK. This CDR3 is built from 14 residues. The CDR3 protein is CASSQVGFFGELFF. The sequenced CDR3 bases are TGTGCCAGCAGCCAAGTGGGCTTTTTCGGGGAG.

This chain's CDR3 is CASSRLGQGRNEQYF. CDR3 DNA (partial): TGTGCCAGCAGCCGCCTGGGACAGGGAAGAAACGAG. This chain links TRBV7-8 with TRBJ2-7; 9 positions agree with TRBD1. The CDR3 extends 3 residues past the end of the read, so its final part is completed from the germline J gene. Germline CDR1 reads SGHVS; CDR2 reads FQNEAQ. After removal of 5 bases from V and 5 bases from J, the junction contained 10 bases not matched to a gene. This CDR3 has 15 residues.

Concerning this clone itself: The read gets to within 3 residues of the CDR3 end, and the germline J gene fills in the rest. V is TRBV5-1 and J is TRBJ2-5; TRBD2 aligns across 8 bases. The length of the CDR3 is 15 residues. The junction had 7 bases not matched to a gene; V was cut back by 1 base and J by 5 bases. From germline, CDR1 is SGHRS and CDR2 YFSETQ. The CDR3 sequence: CASSLKAGGRETQYF. The CDR3 bases that were read are TGCGCCAGCAGCTTGAAGGCGGGAGGTCGGGAGACC. Full variable domain (outside the CDR3, taken from reference TRBV5-1 and TRBJ2-5): KAGVTQTPRYLIKTRGQQVTLSCSPISGHRSVSWYQQTPGQGLQFLFEYFSETQRNKGNFPGRFSGRQFSNSRSEMNVSTLELGDSALYLCASSLKAGGRETQYFGPGTRLLVL.

For this clone: Sequencing ends 3 residues short of the CDR3 end; the germline J gene provides the rest. This rearrangement joins TRBV19 to TRBJ2-7, with 9 nucleotides matching TRBD2. The CDR3 contains 16 residues. V lost 3 bases to trimming and J lost 0 bases; unmatched junction nucleotides: 6. Germline CDR1 reads LNHDA; CDR2 reads SQIVND (reference sequence). Incomplete CDR3 DNA: TGTGCCAGTAGTATGGTCCTAGCGGGAAGCTCCTACGAG. Its protein product is CASSMVLAGSSYE. The CDR3 as a whole reads CASSMVLAGSSYEQYF.

This clone was counted a few times. The CDR3 extends 3 residues past the end of the read, so its final part is completed from the germline J gene. V and J are TRBV18 and TRBJ1-5, with D uncertain. V gave up 4 bases and J gave up 4 bases, with 8 bases separating them. The CDR3 is made up of 13 amino acids. CDR1 is KGHSH and CDR2 is LQKENI in the germline V gene. The CDR3 bases that were read are TGTGCCAGCTCACTACTCGGGAATCAGCCC. This codes for CASSLLGNQP. The entire CDR3 is CASSLLGNQPQHF.

There are many counts of this clone. The CDR3 extends 3 residues past the end of the read, so its final part is completed from the germline J gene. The chain recombines TRBV30 with TRBJ2-7, with a weak D call TRBD1 (5 bases). Germline V lookup: CDR1 GTSNPN, CDR2 SVGIG (reference sequence). V was cut by 4 bases and J by 4 bases, with 20 bases left in between. The CDR3 has 15 residues. This CDR3 reads CAWKGNTYISYEQYF. CDR3 DNA, as far as it was read: TGTGCCTGGAAGGGGAACACCTACATATCTTACGAG.

This clone was seen only a few times. The read finishes 3 residues shy of the CDR3 end, and the germline J gene is used to complete it. The chain couples TRBV5-1 to TRBJ2-1; 9 bases map to TRBD1. V lost 4 bases to trimming and J lost 4 bases; unmatched junction nucleotides: 9. This CDR3 has 16 amino acids. Germline V gives CDR1 SGHRS, CDR2 YFSETQ. CDR3 sequence: CASSRAAGQGYNEQFF. CDR3 bases read: TGCGCCAGCAGCCGCGCTGCGGGACAGGGTTACAATGAG. The complete variable domain, with remaining parts taken from reference TRBV5-1 and TRBJ2-1, reads KAGVTQTPRYLIKTRGQQVTLSCSPISGHRSVSWYQQTPGQGLQFLFEYFSETQRNKGNFPGRFSGRQFSNSRSEMNVSTLELGDSALYLCASSRAAGQGYNEQFFGPGTRLTVL.

This clone was counted a few times. The read is 3 residues too short to cover the CDR3 end, so that end is filled in from the germline J gene. The rearrangement joins TRBV7-9 to TRBJ1-1; D possibly corresponds to TRBD1 (5 bases). The CDR3 is 13 amino acids. Germline V gene lookup returns CDR1 SEHNR and CDR2 FQNEAQ (reference sequence). V dropped 5 bases and J dropped 2 bases, with 9 bases sitting between them. CDR3 region: CASSVQVNTEAFF. CDR3 bases read: TGTGCCAGCAGCGTACAGGTAAACACTGAA.

In its sample, this clone was seen many times. The sequence runs out 3 residues before the end of the CDR3; the remainder is reconstructed from the germline J gene. The rearrangement joins TRBV2 to TRBJ1-1; 7 bases agree with TRBD1. CDR3 length: 13 residues. CDR1 and CDR2 (germline): SNHLY, FYNNEI. Incomplete CDR3 DNA: TGTGCCAGCAGTGAAGGAGTAACAGGGGTA. Translating gives CASSEGVTGV. In full, the CDR3 reads CASSEGVTGVAFF.

This clone has at least ten counts. The sequenced fragment ends 3 residues before the CDR3 boundary, so the rest is inferred from the germline J gene. V is TRBV7-9 and J is TRBJ2-1; D not resolved. Germline assignment: CDR1 SEHNR and CDR2 FQNEAQ (reference sequence). Trimming removed 10 bases at V and 7 bases at J, with 11 bases between. CDR3 length: 11 residues. The DNA read from the CDR3 is TGTGCCACCTATGCCGGTAATGAG. Its protein is CATYAGNE. The CDR3 in full is CATYAGNEQFF.

This clone came up a few times. The chain's CDR3 is CASNRVVDNEQFF. The CDR3 bases that were read are TGTGCCAGCAACAGGGTCGTGGACAATGAG. The rearrangement uses TRBV2 and TRBJ2-1, with D tentatively TRBD1 (6 bases). The CDR3 end lies 3 residues beyond the end of the read and is filled in from the germline J gene. This CDR3 is built from 13 residues. Germline CDR1 reads SNHLY; CDR2 reads FYNNEI. V lost 7 bases and J lost 5, with 12 bases in between. Full variable domain (remainder filled in from reference TRBV2 and TRBJ2-1): EPEVTQTPSHQVTQMGQEVILRCVPISNHLYFYWYRQILGQKVEFLVSFYNNEISEKSEIFDDQFSVERPDGSNFTLKIRSTKLEDSAMYFCASNRVVDNEQFFGPGTRLTVL.